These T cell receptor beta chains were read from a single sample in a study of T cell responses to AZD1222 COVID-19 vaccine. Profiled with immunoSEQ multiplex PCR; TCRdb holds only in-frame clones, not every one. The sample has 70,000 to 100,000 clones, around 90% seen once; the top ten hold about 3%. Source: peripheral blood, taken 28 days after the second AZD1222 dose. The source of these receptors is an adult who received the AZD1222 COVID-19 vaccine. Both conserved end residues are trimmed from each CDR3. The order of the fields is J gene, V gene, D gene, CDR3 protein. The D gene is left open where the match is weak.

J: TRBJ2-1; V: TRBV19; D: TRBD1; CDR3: ASRPGQGYNEQF
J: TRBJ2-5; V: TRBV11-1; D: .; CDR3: ASSLNEETQY
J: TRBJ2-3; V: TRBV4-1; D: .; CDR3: ASSPRTVTPSTDTQY
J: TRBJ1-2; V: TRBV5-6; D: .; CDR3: ASSLVGSGSYYT
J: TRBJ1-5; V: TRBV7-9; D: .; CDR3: ASSLGHSNQPQH
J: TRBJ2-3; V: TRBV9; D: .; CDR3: ASSVVSTDTQY
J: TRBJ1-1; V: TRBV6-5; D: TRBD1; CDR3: ASRPPGGTEAF
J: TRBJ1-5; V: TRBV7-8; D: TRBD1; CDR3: ASSWSTGLGQPQH
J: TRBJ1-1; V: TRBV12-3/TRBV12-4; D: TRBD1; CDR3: ASSFGTATEAF
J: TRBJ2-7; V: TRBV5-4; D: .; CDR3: ASSPAPRGPSYEQY
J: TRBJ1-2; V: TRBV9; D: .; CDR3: ASSPSVAYGYT
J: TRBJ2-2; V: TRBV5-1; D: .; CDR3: ARGGLQDGELF
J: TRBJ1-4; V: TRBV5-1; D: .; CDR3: ASRTSDATNEKLF
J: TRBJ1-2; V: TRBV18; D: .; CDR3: ASSPSDNYGYT
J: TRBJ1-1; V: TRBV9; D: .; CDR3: ASSPGRINTEAF
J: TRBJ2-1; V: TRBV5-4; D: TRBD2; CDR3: ASSLRSSGGNEQF
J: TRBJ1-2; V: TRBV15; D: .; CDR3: ATSRGIETGVYGYT
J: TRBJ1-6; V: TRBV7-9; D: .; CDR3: RDSNNSPLH
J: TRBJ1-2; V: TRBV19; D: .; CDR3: ASTPRTANYGYT
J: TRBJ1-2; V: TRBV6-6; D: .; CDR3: ASSFQEPSLYGYT
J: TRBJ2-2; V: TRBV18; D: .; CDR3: ASSPTEVGFGSGELF
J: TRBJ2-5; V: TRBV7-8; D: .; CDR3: ASSSTSLRGPQETQY
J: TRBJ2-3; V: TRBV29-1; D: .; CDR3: SGRVGGADTQY
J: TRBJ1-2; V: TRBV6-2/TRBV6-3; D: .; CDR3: ASSYSSETGRSRT
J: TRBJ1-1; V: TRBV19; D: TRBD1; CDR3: ASSVWTGMNTEAF
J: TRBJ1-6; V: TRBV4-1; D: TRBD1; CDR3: ASSQEGQGAYSPLH
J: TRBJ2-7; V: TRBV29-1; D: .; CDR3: SVDMGYEQY
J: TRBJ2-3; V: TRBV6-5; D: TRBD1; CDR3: ASSYRTGANTDTQY
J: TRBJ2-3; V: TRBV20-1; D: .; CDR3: SASPRDPHTDTQY
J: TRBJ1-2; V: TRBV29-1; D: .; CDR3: SVGLGLGYGYT
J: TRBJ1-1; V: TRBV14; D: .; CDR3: ASRPQGNTEAF
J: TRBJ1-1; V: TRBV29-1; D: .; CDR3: SVGVGGDTEAF
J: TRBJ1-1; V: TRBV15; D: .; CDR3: ATSRDRRERMNTEAF
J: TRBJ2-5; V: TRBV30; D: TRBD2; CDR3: AWSRLAGVETQY
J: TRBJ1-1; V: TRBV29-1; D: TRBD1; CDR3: SGDRGTEAF
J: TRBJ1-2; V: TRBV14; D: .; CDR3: ASSHSGTNYGYT
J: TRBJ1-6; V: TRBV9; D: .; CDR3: ASSVESYNSPLH
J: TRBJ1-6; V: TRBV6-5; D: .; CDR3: ASSYGLSRASPLH
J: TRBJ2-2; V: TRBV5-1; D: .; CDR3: ASSREGLDTGELF
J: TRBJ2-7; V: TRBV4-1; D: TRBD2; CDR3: ASSQTSGGVYEQY
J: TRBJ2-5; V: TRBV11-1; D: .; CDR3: ASSPGFRETQY
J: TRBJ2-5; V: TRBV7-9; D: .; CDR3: ASSLAESSRETQY
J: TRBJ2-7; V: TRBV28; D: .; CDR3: ASSSPASKSSYEQY
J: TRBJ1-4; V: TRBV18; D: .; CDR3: ASSPIGLLRRVEKLF
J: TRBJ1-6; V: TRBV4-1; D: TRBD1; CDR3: ASSHPRQGNSPLH
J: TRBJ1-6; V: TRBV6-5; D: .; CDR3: ASKQGRSDSPLH
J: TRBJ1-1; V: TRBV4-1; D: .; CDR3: ASSPRVLNTEAF
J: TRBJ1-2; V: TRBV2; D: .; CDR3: ASSQQVGYGYT
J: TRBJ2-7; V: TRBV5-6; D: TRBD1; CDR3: ASSLTRDSSYEQY
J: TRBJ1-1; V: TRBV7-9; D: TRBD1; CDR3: ASSPRRGVQGVENTEAF
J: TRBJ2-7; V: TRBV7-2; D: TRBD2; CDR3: ASSLYTSGGAGQY
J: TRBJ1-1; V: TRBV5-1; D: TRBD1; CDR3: ASSFGQENTEAF
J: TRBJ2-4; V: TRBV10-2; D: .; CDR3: ASMDSAAKNIQY
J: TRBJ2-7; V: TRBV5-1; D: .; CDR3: ASSGVRGNEQY
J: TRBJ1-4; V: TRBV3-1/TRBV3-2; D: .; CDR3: ASSQGGRRSNEKLF
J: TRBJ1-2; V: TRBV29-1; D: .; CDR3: SVTRLGTVDYGYT
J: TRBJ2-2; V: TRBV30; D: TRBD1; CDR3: AWSWDTGALNTGELF